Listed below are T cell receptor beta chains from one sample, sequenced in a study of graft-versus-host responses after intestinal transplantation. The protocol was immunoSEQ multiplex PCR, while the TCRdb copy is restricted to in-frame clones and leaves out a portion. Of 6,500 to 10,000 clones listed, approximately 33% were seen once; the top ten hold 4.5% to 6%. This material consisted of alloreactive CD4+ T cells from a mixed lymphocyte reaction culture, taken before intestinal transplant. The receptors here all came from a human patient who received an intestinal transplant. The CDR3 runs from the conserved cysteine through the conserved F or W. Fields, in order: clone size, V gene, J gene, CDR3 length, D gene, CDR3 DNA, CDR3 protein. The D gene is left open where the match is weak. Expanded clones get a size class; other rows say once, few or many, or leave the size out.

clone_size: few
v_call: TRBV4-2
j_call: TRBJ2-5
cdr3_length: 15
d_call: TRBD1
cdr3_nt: TGTGCCAGCAGCCAGGGGACAGGGCCGCAAGAGACCCAGTACTTC
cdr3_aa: CASSQGTGPQETQYF

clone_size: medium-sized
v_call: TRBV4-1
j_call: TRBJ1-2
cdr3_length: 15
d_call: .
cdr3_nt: TGCGCCAGCAGCCCCCCGGGCAGGGGTAACTATGGCTACACCTTC
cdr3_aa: CASSPPGRGNYGYTF

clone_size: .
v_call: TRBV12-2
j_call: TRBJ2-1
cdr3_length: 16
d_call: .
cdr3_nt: TGTGCAAGTCGCCCAAAAACCCGGACTAGTGTTATAGAGCAGTTCTTC
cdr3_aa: CASRPKTRTSVIEQFF

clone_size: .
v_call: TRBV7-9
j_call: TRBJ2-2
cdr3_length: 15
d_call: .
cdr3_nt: TGTGCCAGCAGCCTCCAACTAGCTTTCACCGGGGAGCTGTTTTTT
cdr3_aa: CASSLQLAFTGELFF

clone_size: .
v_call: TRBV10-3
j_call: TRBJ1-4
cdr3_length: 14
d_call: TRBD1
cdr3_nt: TGTGCCATCAGAGAGGACAGGGGGAATGAAAAACTGTTTTTT
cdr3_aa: CAIREDRGNEKLFF

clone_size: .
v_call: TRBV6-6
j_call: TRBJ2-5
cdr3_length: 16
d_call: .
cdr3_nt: TGTGCCAGCAGTTACTCAGACAGCCCCGGACAAGAGACCCAGTACTTC
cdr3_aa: CASSYSDSPGQETQYF

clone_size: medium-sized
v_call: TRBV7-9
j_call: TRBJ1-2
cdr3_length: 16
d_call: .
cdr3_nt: TGTGCCAGCAGCTTATTGGGGGACACGGTTTCGAGTGGCTACACCTTC
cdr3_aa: CASSLLGDTVSSGYTF

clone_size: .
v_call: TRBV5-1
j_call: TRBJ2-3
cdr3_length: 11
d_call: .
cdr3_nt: TGCGCCAGCAGCTCCCGAGGTACGCAGTATTTT
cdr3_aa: CASSSRGTQYF

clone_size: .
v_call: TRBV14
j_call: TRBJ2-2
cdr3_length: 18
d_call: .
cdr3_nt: TGTGCCAGCAGTCGACAGTTACCCTCGAACCCGAACACCGGGGAGCTGTTTTTT
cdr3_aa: CASSRQLPSNPNTGELFF

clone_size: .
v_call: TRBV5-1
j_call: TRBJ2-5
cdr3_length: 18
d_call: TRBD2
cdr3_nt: TGCGCCAGCAGGGGGGCGAGCGGGAGAAGCGTAGGGCAAGAGACCCAGTACTTC
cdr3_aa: CASRGASGRSVGQETQYF